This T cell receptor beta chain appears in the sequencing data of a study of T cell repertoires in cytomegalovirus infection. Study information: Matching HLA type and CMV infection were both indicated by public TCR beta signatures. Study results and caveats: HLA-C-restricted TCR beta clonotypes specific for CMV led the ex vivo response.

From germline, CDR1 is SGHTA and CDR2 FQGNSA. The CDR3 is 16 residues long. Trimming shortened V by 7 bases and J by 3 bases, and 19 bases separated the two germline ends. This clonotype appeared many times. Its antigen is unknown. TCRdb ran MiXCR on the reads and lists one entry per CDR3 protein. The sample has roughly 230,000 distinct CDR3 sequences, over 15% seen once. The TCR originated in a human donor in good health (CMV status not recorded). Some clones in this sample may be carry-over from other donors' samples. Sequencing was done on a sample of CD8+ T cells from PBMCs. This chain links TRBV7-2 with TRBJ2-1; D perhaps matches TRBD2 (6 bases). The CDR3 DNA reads TGTGCCAGCACCCACCAAACCGGGACTTACTACAATGAGCAGTTCTTC. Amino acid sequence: CASTHQTGTYYNEQFF.